Below, 26 T cell receptor beta chains from the same sample are listed, as sequenced in a study of blood T cell repertoires in COVID-19. Profiling relied on immunoSEQ multiplex PCR, and the TCRdb table lists in-frame clones only, not all of them. The sample gives some 42,000 clones, about 91% of which show up once; 9.2% is in the top ten. Sequenced material: peripheral blood. The receptors shown here come from a man aged 45-65 years with active COVID-19.

This clone has a single count. This chain joins TRBV24-1 and TRBJ1-1; D not certain. The CDR3 spans 13 residues. The V and J ends lost 5 bases and 4 bases respectively, with 10 bases between them. Germline CDR1 reads KGHDR; CDR2 reads SFDVKD. The CDR3 sequence: CATSGGVSTEAFF. DNA of the CDR3: TGTGCCACCAGTGGTGGAGTTTCCACTGAAGCTTTCTTT.

About this clone: The junction departs from the called germline gene at one end, perhaps through a read error. V usage is TRBV7-9 and J usage is TRBJ1-1; no clear D. Looked up from germline, CDR1 is SEHNR and CDR2 is FQNEAQ (reference sequence). The CDR3 is made up of 13 amino acids. The CDR3 DNA follows: TGTGCCAGCAGCTTAAAGTCGACCACAGTCCCCGTCTTT. Residues: CASSLKSTTVPVF.

The V call is TRBV14, the J call TRBJ2-1, with a tentative D call TRBD2 (6 bases). Germline V gene sequence: CDR1 SGHDN, CDR2 FVKESK. V was clipped by 6 bases and J by 5 bases, with 26 bases between them. The CDR3 extends over 18 amino acids. The DNA of the CDR3 is TGTGCCAGCAGTTACCCGGGACTCCGCCCGAGTTTCCACAATGAGCAGTTCTTC. Translated: CASSYPGLRPSFHNEQFF.

The CDR3 loop reads CASSQDSCQVRLPYEQYF. The CDR3 bases are TGTGCCAGCAGCCAAGATAGTTGCCAGGTAAGATTGCCCTACGAGCAGTACTTC. The rearrangement links TRBV14 to TRBJ2-7; D not resolved. The CDR3 has 18 residues. V was cut by 0 bases and J by 2 bases, with 20 bases left in between. The germline V gene encodes CDR1 SGHDN and CDR2 FVKESK.

The V gene is TRBV10-1, the J gene TRBJ2-1, with 9 bases that match TRBD2. Unmatched junction bases numbered 13, after V lost 8 bases and J lost 5 bases. The germline gives CDR1 WNHNN, CDR2 SYGVQD (reference sequence). The CDR3 is made up of 16 amino acids. This CDR3 reads CASLGPGSGRNNEQFF. CDR3 DNA: TGCGCCAGCCTAGGACCCGGGAGCGGGAGGAACAATGAGCAGTTCTTC.

The chain employs TRBV7-9 and TRBJ1-1, with D maybe TRBD1 (6 bases). The CDR3 is 15 residues long. The germline V gene has CDR1 SEHNR and CDR2 FQNEAQ (reference sequence). Deletions cut 5 bases from V and 7 bases from J, with 20 bases between. CDR3 DNA sequence: TGTGCCAGCAGCCGAACGACGGGCAGAGGGGGTGAAGCTTTCTTT. Amino acid sequence: CASSRTTGRGGEAFF.

This clone was detected once. At one of its ends the junction is not consistent with the germline gene, which may arise from a read error. This rearrangement joins TRBV19 to TRBJ1-2, with D maybe TRBD1 (6 bases). This CDR3 contains 13 residues. Germline V gene data show CDR1 as LNHDA and CDR2 as SQIVND (reference sequence). The CDR3 protein is CASSIPGQGVISF. For the CDR3, the DNA is TGTGCCAGTAGTATCCCGGGACAAGGAGTTATTTCCTTC. Together with reference TRBV19 and TRBJ1-2, the CDR3 gives the full variable domain: DGGITQSPKYLFRKEGQNVTLSCEQNLNHDAMYWYRQDPGQGLRLIYYSQIVNDFQKGDIAEGYSVSREKKESFPLTVTSAQKNPTAFYLCASSIPGQGVISFGSGTRLTVV.

This chain links TRBV2 with TRBJ2-1; no reliable D call. The length of the CDR3 is 11 residues. V was cut by 8 bases and J by 5 bases, with 7 bases left in between. Germline V gene sequence: CDR1 SNHLY, CDR2 FYNNEI. As DNA, the CDR3 is TGTGCCAGCCTTTTTAACAATGAGCAGTTCTTC. Translation: CASLFNNEQFF.

V is TRBV5-1 and J is TRBJ2-7; 12 bases line up with TRBD2. Unmatched junction bases numbered 15, after V lost 5 bases and J lost 3 bases. The CDR3 sequence is 18 residues long. Germline V gene lookup returns CDR1 SGHRS and CDR2 YFSETQ. CDR3 DNA sequence: TGCGCCAGCAGACTCGAGGGGGCTAGCGGGAGGGTACGCTACGAGCAGTACTTC. This gives the protein CASRLEGASGRVRYEQYF.

The chain links TRBV5-8 to TRBJ2-7; possibly TRBD2 for D (6 bases). The germline V gene encodes CDR1 SGHTS and CDR2 YDEGEE. V was clipped by 3 bases and J by 4 bases, with 20 bases between them. The CDR3 runs to 16 residues. As DNA, the CDR3 is TGTGCCAGCAGCTACCGCTCTGGGACTTTCTATTACGAGCAGTACTTC. Its protein is CASSYRSGTFYYEQYF.

CDR3 DNA: TGTGCCAGCAGTTCGGGGACATCGGGGAACACCATATATTTT. As protein: CASSSGTSGNTIYF. This chain links TRBV6-5 with TRBJ1-3; D is possibly TRBD1 (6 bases). Germline V gene data show CDR1 as MNHEY and CDR2 as SVGAGI. The CDR3 is 14 residues long. Trimming cost V 4 bases and J 7 bases, with 14 bases left between them.

The J gene is TRBJ2-1, the V gene TRBV5-4, with unresolved D. From germline, CDR1 is SGHNT and CDR2 YYREEE (reference sequence). The V end lost 0 bases, the J end lost 4 bases, and 8 bases lay between the germline ends. There are 14 residues in the CDR3. The CDR3 DNA is TGTGCCAGCAGCTTGGATGGCAGTTACAATGAGCAGTTCTTC. Amino acids: CASSLDGSYNEQFF.

This chain links TRBV19 with TRBJ2-1, with a weak D call TRBD1 (5 bases). Per germline, CDR1 LNHDA and CDR2 SQIVND (reference sequence). This CDR3 is built from 13 residues. The germline V and J ends were trimmed by 5 bases and 5 bases, with 10 bases remaining between them. The CDR3 sequence is CASSLGQDNEQFF. The CDR3 DNA is TGTGCCAGTAGTCTCGGACAAGACAATGAGCAGTTCTTC.

J is TRBJ2-7 and V is TRBV18; the D gene is possibly TRBD2 (5 bases). V gave up 3 bases and J gave up 5 bases, with 14 bases separating them. The CDR3 extends over 14 amino acids. Germline V gene sequence: CDR1 KGHSH, CDR2 LQKENI. The DNA of the CDR3 is TGTGCCAGCTCACCGGGAGCAAGGACGGACGAGCAGTACTTC. Protein product: CASSPGARTDEQYF.

The chain couples TRBV28 to TRBJ2-7; 8 bases agree with TRBD2. Trimming took 11 bases from V and 5 from J; bases not matched to a gene: 14. The V gene's germline CDR1 is MDHEN and CDR2 SYDVKM. The CDR3 is 14 amino acids. The CDR3 sequence: CASCLAGGAHEQYF. CDR3 bases: TGTGCCTCTTGTCTCGCGGGAGGAGCCCACGAGCAGTACTTC.

V gene TRBV28 combines with J gene TRBJ1-4; 7 bases align to TRBD1. J lost 7 bases, V lost 5 bases, and 10 bases had no gene match. CDR3 length: 15 amino acids. CDR1 and CDR2 (germline): MDHEN, SYDVKM. This CDR3 reads CASSRLQGRTEKLFF. The CDR3 DNA reads as TGTGCCAGCAGTCGCCTACAGGGGAGGACTGAAAAACTGTTTTTT.

The V call is TRBV11-2, the J call TRBJ2-7; 14 bases line up with TRBD2. CDR3 length: 17 residues. Per the germline V gene, CDR1 is SGHAT and CDR2 is FQNNGV. J was trimmed by 1 base and V by 5 bases; bases with no gene match: 7. The CDR3 protein is CASSVGTSGSYSYEQYF. For the CDR3, the DNA is TGTGCCAGCAGCGTCGGGACTAGCGGGAGTTATTCCTACGAGCAGTACTTC.

The genes are TRBV19 and TRBJ2-1, with D unclear. The CDR3 totals 14 residues. The V gene's germline CDR1 is LNHDA and CDR2 SQIVND (reference sequence). The ends were cut back, 1 base at V and 0 bases at J, with 4 bases in the middle. In nucleotides, the CDR3 is TGTGCCAGTAGTATAGCGTTCTCCTACAATGAGCAGTTCTTC. Protein sequence: CASSIAFSYNEQFF.

Turning to this clone: An end of the junction does not agree with germline; a read error may underlie this. CDR3 nucleotide sequence: TGTGCCAGCAGCGTAGCGGGAGCGTCCTACGAGCAGTACTTC. Its protein product is CASSVAGASYEQYF. This chain joins TRBV7-9 and TRBJ2-7, with 9 bases matching TRBD2. Germline-derived CDR1 and CDR2 are SEHNR and FQNEAQ (reference sequence). CDR3 length: 14 amino acids.

The chain links TRBV28 to TRBJ2-7; 14 nucleotides agree with TRBD2. This CDR3 has 15 amino acids. The ends lost 4 bases at V and 4 bases at J; junction bases unmatched: 3. Germline CDR1 reads MDHEN; CDR2 reads SYDVKM. CDR3 amino acids: CASSSGTSGSYEQYF. CDR3 nucleotides: TGTGCCAGCAGTTCCGGGACTAGCGGGAGTTACGAGCAGTACTTC.

The chain combines TRBV19 with TRBJ2-1; 10 bases are a match to TRBD2. CDR1 is LNHDA, CDR2 SQIVND, per germline (reference sequence). The CDR3 has 15 residues. Trimming cost V 6 bases and J 6 bases; bases outside gene matches: 8. The CDR3 sequence is CASSQTSGKSNEQFF. CDR3 sequence (DNA): TGTGCCAGTAGCCAAACTAGCGGGAAGAGCAATGAGCAGTTCTTC.

This clone appeared a single time. This sequence joins TRBV28 and TRBJ2-3; 8 nucleotides match TRBD1. Germline CDR1 reads MDHEN; CDR2 reads SYDVKM. The CDR3 totals 13 residues. Trimming cost V 8 bases and J 2 bases; bases outside gene matches: 3. CDR3 region: CASSGGPTDTQYF. As DNA, the CDR3 is TGTGCCAGCTCAGGGGGCCCCACAGATACGCAGTATTTT. The full variable domain, with the rest looked up from reference TRBV28 and TRBJ2-3, is DVKVTQSSRYLVKRTGEKVFLECVQDMDHENMFWYRQDPGLGLRLIYFSYDVKMKEKGDIPEGYSVSREKKERFSLILESASTNQTSMYLCASSGGPTDTQYFGPGTRLTVL.

This sequence joins TRBV7-9 and TRBJ1-2; D is uncertain. The germline CDR1 and CDR2 sequences are SEHNR and FQNEAQ (reference sequence). Between the trimmed V and J ends, which lost 3 bases and 8 bases, there was a span of 10 bases. The CDR3 loop spans 12 amino acids. CDR3 region: CASSFEGRGYTF. The CDR3 nucleotides are TGTGCCAGCAGCTTTGAGGGCCGCGGCTACACCTTC.

The CDR3, as DNA: TGTGCCAGCAGTTACACCGGGAATCCCAATGAGCAGTTCTTC. This sequence encodes CASSYTGNPNEQFF. The rearrangement links TRBV6-5 to TRBJ2-1; D is possibly TRBD2 (5 bases). V gave up 2 bases and J gave up 6 bases, with 11 bases separating them. This CDR3 has 14 residues. Looked up from germline, CDR1 is MNHEY and CDR2 is SVGAGI.

The chain recombines TRBV12-3 or TRBV12-4 with TRBJ1-5; no firm D call. With 6 bases removed from V and 3 bases from J, the gap between germline ends came to 9 bases. The length of the CDR3 is 13 residues. CDR3 DNA sequence: TGTGCCAGCAGGAGGTCGAACAATCAGCCCCAGCATTTT. Translation: CASRRSNNQPQHF.

CDR3 DNA: TGTGCCTGGAGGGGAGAGCGGGAATCCGGAGGGGGACTCTACGAGCAGTACTTC. Translation gives CAWRGERESGGGLYEQYF. The chain recombines TRBV30 with TRBJ2-7, with a weak D call TRBD2 (7 bases). The V end was cut by 3 bases, the J end by 3 bases, with 27 bases between. CDR1 is GTSNPN, CDR2 SVGIG, per germline (reference sequence). The CDR3 covers 18 residues.